The 25 T cell receptor beta chains reported below all come from one sample, sequenced in a study of tumour-infiltrating T cells in Burkitt lymphoma. Data came from immunoSEQ multiplex PCR; TCRdb stores just in-frame clones and leaves some out. The sample holds about 14,000 clones, roughly 87% seen once. The sequencing input was tumor tissue. The receptors come from a human donor with diffuse large B-cell lymphoma.

CDR3 in DNA: TGTGCCAGTAGTATGGGACTAGCCACCTACGAGCAGTACTTC. Amino acid sequence: CASSMGLATYEQYF. V gene TRBV19 combines with J gene TRBJ2-7, with 9 bases aligning to TRBD2. Per the germline V gene, CDR1 is LNHDA and CDR2 is SQIVND (reference sequence). CDR3 size: 14 residues. The trim removed 3 bases at V and 2 bases at J, leaving 2 bases unmatched.

The rearrangement uses TRBV2 and TRBJ1-2, with a weak D call TRBD1 (5 bases). Germline values: CDR1 SNHLY, CDR2 FYNNEI. The CDR3 covers 13 residues. The V gene lost 6 bases and the J gene lost 7 bases, with 15 bases spanning the gap. The DNA for the CDR3 is TGTGCCAGCAGCGATGGGACGGACTCTGGCTACACCTTC. It encodes CASSDGTDSGYTF.

This clone was seen once. V gene TRBV5-1 combines with J gene TRBJ1-1; TRBD1 is a possible D gene (6 bases). The CDR3 has 14 residues. Trimming pared 0 bases from V and 3 bases from J, leaving 9 bases between. Germline CDR1 SGHRS, CDR2 YFSETQ. The CDR3 DNA sequence: TGCGCCAGCAGCTTGGGGCAGGGGTACACTGAAGCTTTCTTT. Translated: CASSLGQGYTEAFF.

This chain connects TRBV7-2 to TRBJ2-1, with 7 bases that match TRBD2. Looked up from germline, CDR1 is SGHTA and CDR2 is FQGNSA. V dropped 1 base and J dropped 0; count of bases not matched to a gene: 3. The CDR3 has 16 amino acids. Here the CDR3 DNA reads TGTGCCAGCAGCTTAGGGGCGGGGGACTCCTACAATGAGCAGTTCTTC. This translates into CASSLGAGDSYNEQFF. Looking up the rest from reference TRBV7-2 and TRBJ2-1 gives the full variable domain: GAGVSQSPSNKVTEKGKDVELRCDPISGHTALYWYRQSLGQGLEFLIYFQGNSAPDKSGLPSDRFSAERTGGSVSTLTIQRTQQEDSAVYLCASSLGAGDSYNEQFFGPGTRLTVL.

V and J are TRBV7-2 and TRBJ2-7; D remains unclear. V lost 4 bases, J lost 0 bases, and 13 bases lay in between. There are 15 residues in the CDR3. Per germline, CDR1 SGHTA and CDR2 FQGNSA. The CDR3 loop is CASSSFIQSSYEQYF. Written as DNA, the CDR3 is TGTGCCAGCAGCTCTTTTATCCAGAGCTCCTACGAGCAGTACTTC.

The CDR3 here is CASHATDLPRGYTF. For the CDR3, the DNA is TGTGCCAGCCACGCGACCGACCTACCCAGGGGCTACACCTTC. The chain employs TRBV18 and TRBJ1-2; D remains unclear. V was shortened by 8 bases and J by 8 bases, with 21 bases between the two germline ends. The CDR3 runs to 14 residues. The germline gives CDR1 KGHSH, CDR2 LQKENI. The complete variable domain, with remaining parts taken from reference TRBV18 and TRBJ1-2, reads NAGVMQNPRHLVRRRGQEARLRCSPMKGHSHVYWYRQLPEEGLKFMVYLQKENIIDESGMPKERFSAEFPKEGPSILRIQQVVRGDSAAYFCASHATDLPRGYTFGSGTRLTVV.

This clone was counted once. The V call is TRBV14, the J call TRBJ1-3; a weak D match, TRBD1 (6 bases). The V gene's germline CDR1 is SGHDN and CDR2 FVKESK. The CDR3 loop spans 14 amino acids. V lost 4 bases and J 7 bases, leaving 14 bases between the germline ends. The CDR3 region has the DNA TGTGCCAGCAGCCGGTGGGGGCAAGGGAACACCATATATTTT. This codes for CASSRWGQGNTIYF.

Here the CDR3 DNA reads TGTGCCAGCAGCGTAGCTGGAGGGAACACTGAAGCTTTCTTT. Translated: CASSVAGGNTEAFF. The chain employs TRBV9 and TRBJ1-1; D ambiguous. CDR1 is SGDLS and CDR2 is YYNGEE in the germline V gene. CDR3 length: 14 amino acids. Trimming pared 0 bases from V and 1 base from J, leaving 7 bases between.

This clone was detected once. This same CDR3 is encoded by further DNA sequences in the sample. The V and J genes are TRBV5-4 and TRBJ1-6, with TRBD1 identical over 12 bases. Unmatched junction bases numbered 8, after V lost 3 bases and J lost 7 bases. Germline V gives CDR1 SGHNT, CDR2 YYREEE (reference sequence). The CDR3 contains 17 residues. As DNA, the CDR3 is TGTGCCAGCAGCTCGTCGGGACAGGGGGCGCGGAATTCACCCCTCCACTTT. Its translation: CASSSSGQGARNSPLHF.

This rearrangement joins TRBV27 to TRBJ1-2; 9 positions match TRBD1. Per the germline V gene, CDR1 is MNHEY and CDR2 is SMNVEV (reference sequence). Germline trimming cut 5 bases from V and 6 bases from J; bases unmatched to any gene: 4. The CDR3 has 13 residues. This chain's CDR3 is CASSPQGADGYTF. In DNA, the CDR3 is TGTGCCAGCAGTCCACAGGGGGCTGATGGCTACACCTTC.

J is TRBJ1-4 and V is TRBV15; D remains ambiguous. Germline V gene lookup returns CDR1 LNHNV and CDR2 YYDKDF (reference sequence). V lost 5 bases to trimming and J lost 6 bases, with 7 bases between them. The CDR3 loop spans 12 amino acids. The CDR3 here is CATSREDEKLFF. DNA for the CDR3: TGTGCCACCAGCCGGGAAGATGAAAAACTGTTTTTT.

The chain combines TRBV4-1 with TRBJ2-2; weak D call: TRBD1 (6 bases). The length of the CDR3 is 17 residues. V gave up 1 base and J gave up 3 bases, with 15 bases separating them. Germline CDR1 MGHRA, CDR2 YSYEKL. DNA for the CDR3: TGCGCCAGCAGCCAAGGAACCCGACAGGACTACACCGGGGAGCTGTTTTTT. Encoded protein: CASSQGTRQDYTGELFF.

The chain recombines TRBV28 with TRBJ2-2, with TRBD2 identical over 9 bases. Germline values: CDR1 MDHEN, CDR2 SYDVKM. CDR3 size: 16 residues. V lost 10 bases and J lost 7; bases outside the gene matches: 16. For the CDR3, the DNA is TGTGCCACCTCTATCTGGCGGGAGGGCCAGATCGGGGAGCTGTTTTTT. Its translation: CATSIWREGQIGELFF.

Turning to this clone: Other DNA sequences in this specimen translate into the identical CDR3. This sequence joins TRBV15 and TRBJ1-2, with TRBD1 matching over 8 bases. Germline values: CDR1 LNHNV, CDR2 YYDKDF (reference sequence). This CDR3 is built from 15 residues. The V and J ends lost 0 bases and 4 bases, in that order; junction bases with no gene match: 4. CDR3 coding DNA: TGTGCCACCAGCAGAGACCAGGGGGCGGGCTATGGCTACACCTTC. Amino acid sequence: CATSRDQGAGYGYTF.

This chain uses TRBV13 with TRBJ2-7; the match to TRBD2 covers 9 bases. Germline V gene data show CDR1 as PRHDT and CDR2 as FYEKMQ (reference sequence). V dropped 5 bases and J dropped 6; count of bases not matched to a gene: 17. The CDR3 spans 17 residues. The DNA for the CDR3 is TGTGCCAGCAGCCCCGTCCAGCTCTTAGCGGGAGAGAGCGAGCAGTACTTC. This sequence encodes CASSPVQLLAGESEQYF.

This chain uses TRBV4-3 with TRBJ2-3, with D uncertain. The V end was cut by 1 base, the J end by 0 bases, with 11 bases between. CDR1 is LGHNA and CDR2 is YSLEER in the germline V gene. The CDR3 runs to 16 residues. CDR3 loop: CASSQGGFTSTDTQYF. Here the CDR3 DNA reads TGCGCCAGCAGCCAAGGGGGATTTACTAGCACAGATACGCAGTATTTT.

This chain connects TRBV5-1 to TRBJ2-7; 9 bases align to TRBD1. Germline lookup yields CDR1 SGHRS and CDR2 YFSETQ. CDR3 length: 15 residues. V dropped 0 bases and J dropped 3; count of bases not matched to a gene: 4. The CDR3 region is CASSLDGTGLYEQYF. The CDR3 DNA is TGCGCCAGCAGCTTGGACGGGACAGGGCTCTACGAGCAGTACTTC.

The rearrangement links TRBV11-2 to TRBJ1-2; D is perhaps TRBD1 (5 bases). The germline CDR1 and CDR2 sequences are SGHAT and FQNNGV. The CDR3 sequence is 14 residues long. V gave up 1 base and J gave up 4 bases, with 10 bases separating them. The CDR3 DNA reads as TGTGCCAGCAGCTTAGTAAGGGGCAGCTATGGCTACACCTTC. It specifies CASSLVRGSYGYTF.

This clone is a singleton in its sample. V usage is TRBV25-1 and J usage is TRBJ2-7; D gene ambiguous. This CDR3 region has 12 residues. V lost 3 bases and J 6 bases, leaving 9 bases between the germline ends. CDR1 and CDR2 from the germline V gene are MGHDK and SYGVNS. The chain's CDR3 is CASSDLSSEQYF. CDR3 sequence (DNA): TGTGCCAGCAGTGATCTCAGCTCCGAGCAGTACTTC.

The V gene is TRBV18, the J gene TRBJ2-1; 8 bases fit TRBD1. The V gene end was trimmed by 4 bases and the J gene end by 5 bases; junction bases not matched to a gene: 10. The CDR3 extends over 16 amino acids. From germline, CDR1 is KGHSH and CDR2 LQKENI. The CDR3 DNA reads TGTGCCAGCTCACTCGCCGGGACAGGTACCCACAATGAGCAGTTCTTC. Amino acid sequence: CASSLAGTGTHNEQFF.

This chain joins TRBV18 and TRBJ1-2; 8 nucleotides line up with TRBD1. Losses at the gene ends were 1 base for V and 3 bases for J; bases not matched to a gene: 4. The CDR3 extends over 15 amino acids. Looked up from germline, CDR1 is KGHSH and CDR2 is LQKENI. CDR3 in amino acids: CASSPRTDRDYGYTF. CDR3 in DNA: TGTGCCAGCTCACCACGTACGGACAGGGACTATGGCTACACCTTC.

This sequence joins TRBV7-2 and TRBJ2-5; the D gene is possibly TRBD2 (6 bases). The germline V gene encodes CDR1 SGHTA and CDR2 FQGNSA. CDR3 length equals 13 residues. The V end was cut by 5 bases, the J end by 5 bases, with 12 bases between. The CDR3: CASSRGSGETQYF. The DNA for the CDR3 is TGTGCCAGCAGCCGGGGGTCCGGGGAGACCCAGTACTTC.

The chain joins TRBV5-1 to TRBJ1-1; 8 bases line up with TRBD1. The CDR3 totals 13 residues. The germline V gene encodes CDR1 SGHRS and CDR2 YFSETQ. The J segment lost 5 bases and the V segment lost 4 bases, leaving 4 bases of the junction unmatched. The CDR3 bases are TGCGCCAGCAGCATTGACAGGGGAACTGAAGCTTTCTTT. This translates into CASSIDRGTEAFF.

This chain joins TRBV27 and TRBJ2-2; 8 bases agree with TRBD2. The CDR3 covers 16 residues. Germline V gene lookup returns CDR1 MNHEY and CDR2 SMNVEV (reference sequence). Trimming at V came to 5 bases and at J to 4 bases, leaving 9 bases not matched to a gene. Written as DNA, the CDR3 is TGTGCCAGCAGTCTCATAGCGGGGAGCCTCACCGGGGAGCTGTTTTTT. Residues: CASSLIAGSLTGELFF.

V is TRBV18 and J is TRBJ1-1, with 11 bases identical to TRBD1. Per germline, CDR1 KGHSH and CDR2 LQKENI. The trim removed 6 bases at V and 4 bases at J, leaving 7 bases unmatched. The CDR3 totals 15 residues. The CDR3 spells CASSESGTGGTEAFF. The CDR3 region has the DNA TGTGCCAGCTCCGAATCCGGGACAGGGGGCACTGAAGCTTTCTTT.